The sequence of this T cell receptor (beta chain) was determined in a study of human T cells and chemical hapten exposure. Study background: Small pooled library volume differences mainly caused per-sample TCR yield variation. General study points: The number of TCRs above 1 in 1000 frequency did not change after DPC sensitization.

Each cDNA molecule in the library carried unique molecular identifiers. TCRdb reprocessed the RACE reads with MiXCR, giving one entry per CDR3 protein. The sample lists some 40,000 distinct CDR3 sequences; around 4% were seen once. Time point denoted: healthy volunteer bleed at 6 weeks. RNA extraction used unfractionated whole blood as the source of total RNA. Concerning this clonotype itself: Its antigen remains unknown.

CDR1 is SGHRS, CDR2 YFSETQ, per germline. V lost 7 bases, J lost 3 bases, and 7 bases stayed unmatched. The CDR3 runs 14 residues. Material: whole blood. The sequence was obtained from a human donor in good health. Some clones in this sample may be carry-over from other donors' samples. V usage is TRBV5-1 and J usage is TRBJ2-7; 10 nucleotides align to TRBD2. CDR3 sequence (DNA): TGCGCCAGCGGTCAACTAGCGGGAAGCTACGAGCAGTACTTC. Its translation: CASGQLAGSYEQYF.